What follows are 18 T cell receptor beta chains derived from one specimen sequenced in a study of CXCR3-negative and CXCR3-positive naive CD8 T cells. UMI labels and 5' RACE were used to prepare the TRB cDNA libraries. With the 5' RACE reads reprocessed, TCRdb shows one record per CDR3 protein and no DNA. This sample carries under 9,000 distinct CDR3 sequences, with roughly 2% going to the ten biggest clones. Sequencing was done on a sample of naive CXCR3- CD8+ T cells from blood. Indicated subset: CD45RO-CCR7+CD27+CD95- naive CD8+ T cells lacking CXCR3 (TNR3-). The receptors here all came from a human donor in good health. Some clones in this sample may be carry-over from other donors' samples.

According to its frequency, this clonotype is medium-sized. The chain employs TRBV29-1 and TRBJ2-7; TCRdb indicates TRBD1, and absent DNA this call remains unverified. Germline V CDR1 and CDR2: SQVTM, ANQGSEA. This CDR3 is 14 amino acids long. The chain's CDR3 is CSVPGGTGAYEQYF.

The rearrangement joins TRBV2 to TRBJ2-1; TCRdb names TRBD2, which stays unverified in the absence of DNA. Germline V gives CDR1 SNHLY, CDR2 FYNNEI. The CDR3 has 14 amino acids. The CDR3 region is CASKREGPYNEQFF.

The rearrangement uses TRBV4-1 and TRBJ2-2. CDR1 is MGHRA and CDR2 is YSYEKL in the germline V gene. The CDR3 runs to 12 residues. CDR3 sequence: CASTPNTGELFF.

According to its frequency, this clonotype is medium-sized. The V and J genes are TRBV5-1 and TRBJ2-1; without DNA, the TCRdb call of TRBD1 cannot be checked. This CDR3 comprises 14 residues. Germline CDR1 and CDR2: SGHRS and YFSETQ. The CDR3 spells CASTRTGPYNEQFF.

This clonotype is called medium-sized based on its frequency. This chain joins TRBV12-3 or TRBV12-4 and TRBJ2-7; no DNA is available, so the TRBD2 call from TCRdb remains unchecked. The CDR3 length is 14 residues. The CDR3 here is CASSPTSGAVEQYF.

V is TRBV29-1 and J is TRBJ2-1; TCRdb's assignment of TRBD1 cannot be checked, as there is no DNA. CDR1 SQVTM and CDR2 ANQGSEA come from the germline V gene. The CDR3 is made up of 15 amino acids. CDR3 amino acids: CSVEDPGGTYNEQFF.

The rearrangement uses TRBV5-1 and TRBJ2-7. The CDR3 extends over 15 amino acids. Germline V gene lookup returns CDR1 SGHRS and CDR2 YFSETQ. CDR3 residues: CASSVADGVWYEQYF. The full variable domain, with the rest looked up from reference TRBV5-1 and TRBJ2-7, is KAGVTQTPRYLIKTRGQQVTLSCSPISGHRSVSWYQQTPGQGLQFLFEYFSETQRNKGNFPGRFSGRQFSNSRSEMNVSTLELGDSALYLCASSVADGVWYEQYFGPGTRLTVT.

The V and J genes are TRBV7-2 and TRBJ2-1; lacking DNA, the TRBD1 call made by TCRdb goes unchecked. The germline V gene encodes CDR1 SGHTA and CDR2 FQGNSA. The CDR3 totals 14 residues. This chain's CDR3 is CASSFGGGGNEQFF.

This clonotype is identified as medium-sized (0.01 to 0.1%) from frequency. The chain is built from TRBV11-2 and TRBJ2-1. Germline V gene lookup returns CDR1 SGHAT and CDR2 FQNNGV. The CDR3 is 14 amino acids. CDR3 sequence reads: CASRRPGLHNEQFF.

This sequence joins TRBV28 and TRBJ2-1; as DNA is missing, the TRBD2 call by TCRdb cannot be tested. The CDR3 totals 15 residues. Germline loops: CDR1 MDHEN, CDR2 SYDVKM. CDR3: CASSFLTSGNNEQFF.

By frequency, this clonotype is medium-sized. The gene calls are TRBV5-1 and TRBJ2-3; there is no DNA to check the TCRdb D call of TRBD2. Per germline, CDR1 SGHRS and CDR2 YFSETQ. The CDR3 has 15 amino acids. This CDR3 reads CASSSGTSGTDTQYF.

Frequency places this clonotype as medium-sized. The CDR3 region is CATSRQRNTEAFF. V is TRBV15 and J is TRBJ1-1. The CDR3 is 13 residues long. Germline V gene lookup returns CDR1 LNHNV and CDR2 YYDKDF (reference sequence).

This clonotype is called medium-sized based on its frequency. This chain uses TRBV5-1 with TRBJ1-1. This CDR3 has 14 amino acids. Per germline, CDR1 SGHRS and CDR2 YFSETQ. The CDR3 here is CASSLEGPNTEAFF.

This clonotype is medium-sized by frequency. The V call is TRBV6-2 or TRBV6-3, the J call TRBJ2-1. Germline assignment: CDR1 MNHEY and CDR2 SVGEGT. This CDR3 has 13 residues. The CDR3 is CASSSSQYNEQFF.

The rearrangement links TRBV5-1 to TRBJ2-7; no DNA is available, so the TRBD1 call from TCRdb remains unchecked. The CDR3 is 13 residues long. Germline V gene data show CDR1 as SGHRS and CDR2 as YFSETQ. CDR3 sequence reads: CASSLRQGYEQYF.

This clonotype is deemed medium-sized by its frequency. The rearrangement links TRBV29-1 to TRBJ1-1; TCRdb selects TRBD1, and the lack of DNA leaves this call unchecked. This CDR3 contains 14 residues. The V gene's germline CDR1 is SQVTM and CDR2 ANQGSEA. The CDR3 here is CSAAAGGSFPEAFF.

CDR3 sequence: CASAPMDRGYEQYF. The J gene is TRBJ2-7, the V gene TRBV11-2; no DNA is available, so the TRBD1 call from TCRdb remains unchecked. The CDR3 is 14 residues long. From germline, CDR1 is SGHAT and CDR2 FQNNGV.

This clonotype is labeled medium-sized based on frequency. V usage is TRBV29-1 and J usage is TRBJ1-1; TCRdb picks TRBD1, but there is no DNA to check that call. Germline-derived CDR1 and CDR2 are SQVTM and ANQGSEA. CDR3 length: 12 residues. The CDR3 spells CSVPPGTGEAFF.